This T cell receptor (beta chain) derives from a study of blood T cell repertoires in COVID-19. This CDR3 is built from 13 residues. The germline V gene encodes CDR1 LNHDA and CDR2 SQIVND (reference sequence). V dropped 7 bases and J dropped 4 bases, with 11 bases sitting between them. Seattle patients were enrolled during active infection and followed longitudinally. Original handling: From reference gene primer amplification, estimates of nucleated cell counts were derived. TCRdb keeps only in-frame clones here, not all; method: immunoSEQ multiplex PCR. That table supplies the V and J calls and clone size; D and trimming were determined from the DNA. The table lists over 150,000 clones, about 88% of them singletons.

Sequencing input: peripheral blood. The V call is TRBV19, the J call TRBJ1-3; D is unresolved. This clonotype was obtained from a woman in her sixties or seventies with COVID-19, enrolled during active disease. CDR3 sequence: CASTPRRGNTIYF. CDR3 sequence (DNA): TGTGCCAGTACCCCGCGGCGGGGAAACACCATATATTTT. Combining the CDR3 with reference TRBV19 and TRBJ1-3 gives the whole variable domain DGGITQSPKYLFRKEGQNVTLSCEQNLNHDAMYWYRQDPGQGLRLIYYSQIVNDFQKGDIAEGYSVSREKKESFPLTVTSAQKNPTAFYLCASTPRRGNTIYFGEGSWLTVV.